Reported below is one T cell receptor (beta chain). Its antigen is not known. The same CDR3 can be traced to other DNA sequences in this sample. The sample is drawn from a study of CD8+ T cells in alopecia areata. General study findings and limits: Patients showed less clear TCR sequence sharing than mice, possibly partly because of HLA diversity.

The V gene lost 3 bases and the J gene lost 2 bases, with 5 bases spanning the gap. Germline V gene lookup returns CDR1 MNHEY and CDR2 SMNVEV (reference sequence). The CDR3 length is 13 residues. After isolation, RNA underwent reverse transcription to generate cDNA as the sequencing template. Data came from immunoSEQ multiplex PCR; TCRdb stores just in-frame clones and leaves some out. The sample has 25,000 or so clones; around half are singletons. Material for sequencing was NKG2D-high CD8+ T cells sorted from blood. This chain links TRBV27 with TRBJ1-5; D unclear. The origin of this receptor is a human donor with alopecia areata. This CDR3 is CASSLMGNQPQHF. The CDR3 nucleotides read TGTGCCAGCAGTTTGATGGGCAATCAGCCCCAGCATTTT.